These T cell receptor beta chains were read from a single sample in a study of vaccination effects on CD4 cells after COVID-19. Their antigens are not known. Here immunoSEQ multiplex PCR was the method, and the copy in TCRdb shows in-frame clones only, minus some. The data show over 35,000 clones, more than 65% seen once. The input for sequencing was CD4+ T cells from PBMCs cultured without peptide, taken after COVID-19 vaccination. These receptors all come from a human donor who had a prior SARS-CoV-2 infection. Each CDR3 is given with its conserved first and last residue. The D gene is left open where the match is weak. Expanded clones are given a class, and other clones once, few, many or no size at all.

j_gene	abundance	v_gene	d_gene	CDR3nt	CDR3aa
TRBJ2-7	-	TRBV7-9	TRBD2	TGTGCCAGCAGCTTAGGAGTAGCGGGGGCCTACGAGCAGTACTTC	CASSLGVAGAYEQYF
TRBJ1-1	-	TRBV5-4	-	TGTGCCAGCAGCTTGGCTTTCGTGGCTGAAGCTTTCTTT	CASSLAFVAEAFF
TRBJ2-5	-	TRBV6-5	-	TGTGCCAGCAGTTACTCAGAGACCCAGTACTTC	CASSYSETQYF
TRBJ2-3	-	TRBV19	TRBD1	TGTGCCAGTACGACCCGGTCCCAGGACAGGGACGCAGATACGCAGTATTTT	CASTTRSQDRDADTQYF
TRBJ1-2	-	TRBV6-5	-	TGTGCCAGCATGGTAAGGTTTGATGGCTACACCTTC	CASMVRFDGYTF
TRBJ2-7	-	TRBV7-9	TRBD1	TGTGCCAGCAGCTTAGCAGGGACAGTCCCTGTCGAGCAGTACTTC	CASSLAGTVPVEQYF
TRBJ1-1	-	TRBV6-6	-	TGTGCCAGCAGTCGCCCACCTGGGAACGGGGCTGAAGCTTTCTTT	CASSRPPGNGAEAFF
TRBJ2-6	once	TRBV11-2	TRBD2	TGTGCCAGCAGCTTGGGAGGGGCTGGGGCCAACGTCCTGACTTTC	CASSLGGAGANVLTF
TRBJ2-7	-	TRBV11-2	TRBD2	TGTGCCAGCAGCTCCCAGCGGGGGGGCTACGAGCAGTACTTC	CASSSQRGGYEQYF
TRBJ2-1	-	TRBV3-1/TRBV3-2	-	TGTGCCAGCAGCCGTAACGTCTGGGGGGCGGGAGCAGTAGATGAGCAGTTCTTC	CASSRNVWGAGAVDEQFF
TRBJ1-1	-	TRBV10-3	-	TGTGCCATCAGTGACAAGAACACTGAAGCTTTCTTT	CAISDKNTEAFF
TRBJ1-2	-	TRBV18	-	TGTGCCAGCTCACCCAACGGACCGGCCGCGACGGGCTACACCTTC	CASSPNGPAATGYTF
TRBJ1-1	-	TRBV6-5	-	TGTGCCAGCACCAAGGATGGACAGTCAGAAGCTTTCTTT	CASTKDGQSEAFF
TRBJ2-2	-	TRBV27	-	TGTGCCAGCAGTTTAAAAGCGGCGAACACCGGGGAGCTGTTTTTT	CASSLKAANTGELFF
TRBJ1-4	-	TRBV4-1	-	TGCGCCAGCAGCCAAGGGTATGGGGGGGGTGAAAAACTGTTTTTT	CASSQGYGGGEKLFF
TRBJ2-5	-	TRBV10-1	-	TGCGCCAGCACTCCCGCGGAGGCAGGGGAGGTGCGCACTAAAGAGACCCAGTACTTC	CASTPAEAGEVRTKETQYF
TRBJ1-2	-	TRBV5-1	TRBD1	TGCGCCAGCAGATTAGGGACAGGGGGCGACTATGGCTACACCTTC	CASRLGTGGDYGYTF
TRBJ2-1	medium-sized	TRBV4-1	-	TGCGCCAGCAGCCAAGAGGTCCGGTTGGACTACAATGAGCAGTTCTTC	CASSQEVRLDYNEQFF
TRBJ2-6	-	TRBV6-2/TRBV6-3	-	TGTGCCAGCAGTTACCCCCTTGGCTCTGGGGCCAACGTCCTGACTTTC	CASSYPLGSGANVLTF
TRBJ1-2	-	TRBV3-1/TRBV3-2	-	TGTGCCAGCAGTCATCAGGGACCCTATGGCTACACCTTC	CASSHQGPYGYTF
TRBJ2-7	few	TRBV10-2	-	TGCGCCAGCAGGGACTACTCCGAATACGAGCAGTACTTC	CASRDYSEYEQYF
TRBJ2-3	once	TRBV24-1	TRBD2	TGTGCCACCAGTGACCAGACTAGCGGGAGGCTCACAGATACGCAGTATTTT	CATSDQTSGRLTDTQYF
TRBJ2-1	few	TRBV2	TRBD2	TGTGCCAGCCGCGGGACTAGCGGGATAAATGAGCAGTTCTTC	CASRGTSGINEQFF
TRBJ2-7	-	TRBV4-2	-	TGTGCCAGCAGCCAAGGGAGAGGCGGGATCTATGATCAGTACTTC	CASSQGRGGIYDQYF
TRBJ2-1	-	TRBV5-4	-	TGTGCCAGCAGCCCGACAGAGGGACTGTACAATGAGCAGTTCTTC	CASSPTEGLYNEQFF
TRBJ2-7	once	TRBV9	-	TGTGCCAGCAGCGTAGCCCCCACCCCCAATTACGAGCAGTACTTC	CASSVAPTPNYEQYF
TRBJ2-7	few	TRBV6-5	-	TGTGCTACCGGGACGGGCTCCTACGAGCAGTACTTC	CATGTGSYEQYF
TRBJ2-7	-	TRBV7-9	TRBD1	TGTGCCAGCAGCTTAACAGGGGGCTCCTACGAGCAGTACTTC	CASSLTGGSYEQYF
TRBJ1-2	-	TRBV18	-	TGTGCCAGCTCACCATTGGGGGGTGAGGGCTACACCTTC	CASSPLGGEGYTF
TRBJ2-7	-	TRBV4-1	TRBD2	TGCGCCAGCAGCCAAGAAGGGTCTAGCGGGAGGTACGAGCAGTACTTC	CASSQEGSSGRYEQYF
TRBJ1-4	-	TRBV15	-	TGTGCCACCAGCAGAGAAGACAGCGGAGCATCAGAACTCGCAACTAATGAAAAACTGTTTTTT	CATSREDSGASELATNEKLFF
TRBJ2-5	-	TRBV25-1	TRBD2	TGTGCCAGCGGAGCCCTAGCGGGGGACCAAGAGACCCAGTACTTC	CASGALAGDQETQYF
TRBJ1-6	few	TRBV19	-	TGTGCCAGTACCGTAGGCGGGGCAAACCCTTCACCCCTCCACTTT	CASTVGGANPSPLHF
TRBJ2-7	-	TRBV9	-	TGTGCCAGCAGCGTAGGGGGCCAGGGCTACGAGCAGTACTTC	CASSVGGQGYEQYF
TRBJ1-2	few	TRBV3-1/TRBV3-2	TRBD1	TGTGCCAGCAGCCCTATTCCGGACAGGTTGGATGGCTACACCTTC	CASSPIPDRLDGYTF
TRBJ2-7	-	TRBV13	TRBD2	TGTGCCAGCAGCCCCGCAGGTAGCGGGAGGTTCTACGAGCAGTACTTC	CASSPAGSGRFYEQYF
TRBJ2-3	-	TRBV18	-	TGTGCCAGCTCACTTGGCAGGGGTGCGGATACGCAGTATTTT	CASSLGRGADTQYF
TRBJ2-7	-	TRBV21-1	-	TGTGCCAGCAGCAAAGCAGGTTACGAGCAGTACTTC	CASSKAGYEQYF
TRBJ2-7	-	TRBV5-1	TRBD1	TGCGCCAGCAGCTTGGACCCGGTCGGGACAGGTATTCACGAGCAGTACTTC	CASSLDPVGTGIHEQYF
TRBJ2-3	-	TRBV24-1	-	TGTGCCACCAGTGACCACCCGGGATCACGGCCAGATACGCAGTATTTT	CATSDHPGSRPDTQYF
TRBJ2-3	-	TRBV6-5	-	TGTGCCAGCAAACCCTCAGGGACAGATACGCAGTATTTT	CASKPSGTDTQYF
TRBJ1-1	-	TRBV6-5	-	TGTGCCAGCAGAGACTCGGGACGGTTGAACACTGAAGCTTTCTTT	CASRDSGRLNTEAFF
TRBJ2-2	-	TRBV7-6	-	TGTGCCAGCAGCACTCCCCCGCGGGCTAGCCGGGGAGGCGACACCGGGGAGCTGTTTTTT	CASSTPPRASRGGDTGELFF
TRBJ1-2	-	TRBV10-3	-	TGTGCCATCAGTGTCCTAAAATCGGGTAACTATGGCTACACCTTC	CAISVLKSGNYGYTF
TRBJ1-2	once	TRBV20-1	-	TGCGGGGGGTTGGACAGTTATGGCTACACCTTC	CGGLDSYGYTF
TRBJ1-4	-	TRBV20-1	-	TGCAGTGCTAGCACTCTTGAAAAACTGTTTTTT	CSASTLEKLFF
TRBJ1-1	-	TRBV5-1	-	TGCGCCAGCAGCTTAGGACGGAGTATTAACACTGAAGCTTTCTTT	CASSLGRSINTEAFF
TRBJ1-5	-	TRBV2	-	TGTGCCAGCAGTGAATCGGGAGATATTCAGCCCCAGCATTTT	CASSESGDIQPQHF
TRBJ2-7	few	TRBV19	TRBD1	TGTGCCAGTAGTCTCCCCGGGACAGGGATTTACGAGCAGTACTTC	CASSLPGTGIYEQYF
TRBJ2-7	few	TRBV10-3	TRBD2	TGTGCCATCAGTGAAGGTAGCGGGGCCTCCTACGAGCAGTACTTC	CAISEGSGASYEQYF
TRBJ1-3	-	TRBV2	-	TGTGCCAGCAGACCCCAGGGCCCTGGAAACACCATATATTTT	CASRPQGPGNTIYF
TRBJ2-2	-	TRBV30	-	TGTGCCTGGAGTTTGGGACACAGCACCGGGGAGCTGTTTTTT	CAWSLGHSTGELFF
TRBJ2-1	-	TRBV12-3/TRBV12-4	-	TGTGCCAGCAGTTTATGGGGACATGAGCAGTTCTTC	CASSLWGHEQFF
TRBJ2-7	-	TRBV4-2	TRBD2	TGTGCCAGCAGCCCTAGCGGGGGGACCTACGAGCAGTACTTC	CASSPSGGTYEQYF
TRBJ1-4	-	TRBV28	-	TGTGCCAGCAGTTTGTTTGAGGCTCTTGATGAAACTAATGAAAAACTGTTTTTT	CASSLFEALDETNEKLFF
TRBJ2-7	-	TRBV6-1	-	TGTGCCAGCACCCTAGGGGGGGAAGGCTCCTACGAGCAGTACTTC	CASTLGGEGSYEQYF
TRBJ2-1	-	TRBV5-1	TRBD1	TGCGCCAGCACCTTCGGGACAGATTACAATGAGCAGTTCTTC	CASTFGTDYNEQFF
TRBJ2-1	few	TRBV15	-	TGTGCCACCAGCAGCTGGACTAGGGGGGACAATGAGCAGTTCTTC	CATSSWTRGDNEQFF
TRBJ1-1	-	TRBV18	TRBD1	TGTGCCAGCTCACCGATGACAGGGGAAGCTTTCTTT	CASSPMTGEAFF
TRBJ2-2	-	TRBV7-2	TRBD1	TGTGCCAGCAGAAGACAGGGCGTGAACACCGGGGAGCTGTTTTTT	CASRRQGVNTGELFF